This record covers a single TCR beta chain. This entry is derived from a study of blood T cell repertoires in COVID-19. Across the whole study: There were acute and convalescent COVID-19 samples, and they came from the United States, Italy and Spain. The cDNA or gDNA used as material had been derived from T cells, B-cell-depleted T cells, or PBMCs.

Study processing details: Estimated nucleated cell counts came from reference gene primer amplification. TCRdb's copy holds only in-frame clones and misses some; the assay was immunoSEQ multiplex PCR. The V and J calls and clone size come from that table; D and trimming were worked out from the DNA. The sample lists around 150,000 clones, approximately 82% occurring once. Trimming stripped 0 bases from V and 0 bases from J, with 12 bases between. The length of the CDR3 is 16 residues. The germline CDR1 and CDR2 sequences are GTSNPN and SVGIG (reference sequence). The chain uses TRBV30 and TRBJ1-3, with D maybe TRBD1 (6 bases). The clonotype comes from a woman of 80 years or more with acute or convalescent COVID-19. The specimen sequenced was peripheral blood. Written as DNA, the CDR3 is TGTGCCTGGAGTGTACGGACAGCCGGCTCTGGAAACACCATATATTTT. Amino acids: CAWSVRTAGSGNTIYF.